The subject of this entry is one TCR beta chain. Its antigen remains unidentified. Germline CDR1 MDHEN, CDR2 SYDVKM. V was clipped by 2 bases and J by 0 bases, with 10 bases between them. The CDR3 loop spans 15 amino acids. These data come from a study of T cell responses to AZD1222 COVID-19 vaccine. Clones were read by immunoSEQ multiplex PCR, and TCRdb kept only the in-frame ones, dropping some. The repertoire holds more than 110,000 clones, 80% to 95% seen once, with roughly 3.6% in the top ten. Timing groups of about 4 and about 12 weeks for second doses were pooled. Broader study findings: The study identified only six AZD1222 recipients as seropositive at baseline. Dominant CD4 TCR responses targeted spike regions 160-218 and 743-854. Targeting of unmutated variant regions was reportedly seen in nearly half of spike-specific TCRs.

This sequence was found in an adult who received the AZD1222 COVID-19 vaccine. The chain recombines TRBV28 with TRBJ1-2; perhaps TRBD1 as D (6 bases). The material sequenced was peripheral blood, taken 28 days after the second AZD1222 dose. The CDR3 bases are TGTGCCAGCAGTTTACAGAGGGGGGCTAACTATGGCTACACCTTC. Its translation is CASSLQRGANYGYTF.